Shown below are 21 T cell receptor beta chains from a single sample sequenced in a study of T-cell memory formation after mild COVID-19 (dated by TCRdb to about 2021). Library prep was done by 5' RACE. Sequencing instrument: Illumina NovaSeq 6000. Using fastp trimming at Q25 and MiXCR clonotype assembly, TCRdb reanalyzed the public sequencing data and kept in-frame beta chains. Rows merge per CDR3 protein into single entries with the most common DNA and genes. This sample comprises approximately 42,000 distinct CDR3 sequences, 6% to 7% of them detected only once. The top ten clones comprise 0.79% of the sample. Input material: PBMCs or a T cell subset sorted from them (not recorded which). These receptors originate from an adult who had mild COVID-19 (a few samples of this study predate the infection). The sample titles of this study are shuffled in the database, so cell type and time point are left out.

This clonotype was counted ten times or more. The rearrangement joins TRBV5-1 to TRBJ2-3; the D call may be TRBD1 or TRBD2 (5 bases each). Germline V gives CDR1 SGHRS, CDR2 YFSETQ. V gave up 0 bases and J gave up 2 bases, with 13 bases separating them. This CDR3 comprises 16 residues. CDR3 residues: CASSLASGAATDTQYF. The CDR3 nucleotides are TGCGCCAGCAGCTTGGCCTCCGGGGCCGCCACAGATACGCAGTATTTT.

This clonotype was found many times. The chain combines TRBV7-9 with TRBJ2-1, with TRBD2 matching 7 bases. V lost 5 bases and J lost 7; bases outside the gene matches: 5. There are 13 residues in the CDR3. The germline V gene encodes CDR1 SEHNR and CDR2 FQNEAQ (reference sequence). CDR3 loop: CASSPRAGNEQFF. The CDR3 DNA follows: TGTGCCAGCAGCCCTAGAGCGGGAAATGAGCAGTTCTTC. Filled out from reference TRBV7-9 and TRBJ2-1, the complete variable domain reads DTGVSQNPRHKITKRGQNVTFRCDPISEHNRLYWYRQTLGQGPEFLTYFQNEAQLEKSRLLSDRFSAERPKGSFSTLEIQRTEQGDSAMYLCASSPRAGNEQFFGPGTRLTVL.

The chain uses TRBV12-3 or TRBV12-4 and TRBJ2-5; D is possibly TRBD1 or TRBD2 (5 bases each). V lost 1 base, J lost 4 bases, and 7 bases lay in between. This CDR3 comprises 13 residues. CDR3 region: CASSLERGETQYF. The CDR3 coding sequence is TGTGCCAGCAGTTTAGAGAGGGGAGAGACCCAGTACTTC.

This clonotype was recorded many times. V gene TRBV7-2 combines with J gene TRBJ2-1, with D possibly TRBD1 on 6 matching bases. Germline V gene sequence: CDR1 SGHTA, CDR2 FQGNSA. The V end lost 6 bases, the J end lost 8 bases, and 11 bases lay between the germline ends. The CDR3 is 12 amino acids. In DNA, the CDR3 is TGTGCCAGCAGTTCACAGGGTTATGAGCAGTTCTTC. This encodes CASSSQGYEQFF.

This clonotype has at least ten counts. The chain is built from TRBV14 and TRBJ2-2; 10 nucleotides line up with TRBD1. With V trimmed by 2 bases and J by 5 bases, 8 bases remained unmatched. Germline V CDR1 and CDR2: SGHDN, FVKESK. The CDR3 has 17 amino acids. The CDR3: CASSQLTGGMRTGELFF. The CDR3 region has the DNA TGTGCCAGCAGCCAACTGACAGGGGGCATGAGAACCGGGGAGCTGTTTTTT.

CDR3 amino acids: CSARPTGTSGMGEQFF. CDR3 nucleotides: TGCAGTGCTAGACCTACCGGGACTAGCGGGATGGGTGAGCAGTTCTTC. V usage is TRBV20-1 and J usage is TRBJ2-1, with 13 bases that match TRBD2. The V segment lost 2 bases and the J segment 9 bases; nucleotides outside the gene matches: 10. This CDR3 comprises 16 residues. Germline CDR1 reads DFQATT; CDR2 reads SNEGSKA (reference sequence).

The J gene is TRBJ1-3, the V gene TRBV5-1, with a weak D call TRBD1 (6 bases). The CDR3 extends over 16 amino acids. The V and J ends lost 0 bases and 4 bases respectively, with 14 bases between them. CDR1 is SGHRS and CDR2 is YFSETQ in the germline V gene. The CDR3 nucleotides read TGCGCCAGCAGCTTGGGCCCGAAGACAGGAGGAAACACCATATATTTT. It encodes CASSLGPKTGGNTIYF.

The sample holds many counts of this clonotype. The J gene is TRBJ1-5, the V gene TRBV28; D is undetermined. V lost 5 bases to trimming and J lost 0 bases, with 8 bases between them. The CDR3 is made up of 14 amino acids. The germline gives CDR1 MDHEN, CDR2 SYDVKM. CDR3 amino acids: CASSPLYSNQPQHF. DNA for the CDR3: TGTGCCAGCAGTCCACTATATAGCAATCAGCCCCAGCATTTT.

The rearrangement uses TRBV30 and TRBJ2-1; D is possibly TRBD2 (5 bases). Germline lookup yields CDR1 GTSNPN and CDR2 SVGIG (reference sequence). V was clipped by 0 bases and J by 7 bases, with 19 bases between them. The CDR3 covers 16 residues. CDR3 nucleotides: TGTGCCTGGAGTGTAAGAGGGAACGTAAAGCTAAATGAGCAGTTCTTC. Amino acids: CAWSVRGNVKLNEQFF.

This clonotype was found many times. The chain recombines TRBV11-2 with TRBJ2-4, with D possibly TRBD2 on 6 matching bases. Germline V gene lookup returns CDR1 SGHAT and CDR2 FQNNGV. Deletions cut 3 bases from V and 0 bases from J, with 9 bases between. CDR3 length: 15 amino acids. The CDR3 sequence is CASSFGGVAKNIQYF. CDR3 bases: TGTGCCAGCAGCTTTGGCGGGGTAGCCAAAAACATTCAGTACTTC.

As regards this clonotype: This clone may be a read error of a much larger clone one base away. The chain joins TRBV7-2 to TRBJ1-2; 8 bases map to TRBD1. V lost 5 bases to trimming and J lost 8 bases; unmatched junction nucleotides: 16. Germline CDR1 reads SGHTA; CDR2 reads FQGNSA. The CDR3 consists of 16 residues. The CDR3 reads CASSTGGQGRVGGYTF. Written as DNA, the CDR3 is TGTGCCAGCAGCACCGGAGGACAGGGTCGGGTTGGAGGCTACACCTTC.

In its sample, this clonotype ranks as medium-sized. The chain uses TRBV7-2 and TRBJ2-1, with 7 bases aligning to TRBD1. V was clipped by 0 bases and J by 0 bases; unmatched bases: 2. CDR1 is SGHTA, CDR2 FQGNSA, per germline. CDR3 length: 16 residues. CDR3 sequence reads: CASSLAGDSSYNEQFF. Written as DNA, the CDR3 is TGTGCCAGCAGCTTAGCGGGGGACAGCTCCTACAATGAGCAGTTCTTC.

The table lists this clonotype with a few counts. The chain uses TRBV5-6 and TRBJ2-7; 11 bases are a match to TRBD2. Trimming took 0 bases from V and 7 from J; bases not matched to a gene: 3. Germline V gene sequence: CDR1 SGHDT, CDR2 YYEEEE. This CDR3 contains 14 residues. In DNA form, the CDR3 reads TGTGCCAGCAGCTTGGGACTAGCGGGGCGAGAGCAGTACTTC. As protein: CASSLGLAGREQYF.

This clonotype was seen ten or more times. The CDR3 DNA sequence: TGTGCCAGCAGTTTCATAGTCTCTGAAGCTTTCTTT. It encodes CASSFIVSEAFF. The chain has TRBV12-3 or TRBV12-4 and TRBJ1-1; no clear D. V dropped 3 bases and J dropped 6 bases, with 8 bases sitting between them. CDR3 length: 12 amino acids.

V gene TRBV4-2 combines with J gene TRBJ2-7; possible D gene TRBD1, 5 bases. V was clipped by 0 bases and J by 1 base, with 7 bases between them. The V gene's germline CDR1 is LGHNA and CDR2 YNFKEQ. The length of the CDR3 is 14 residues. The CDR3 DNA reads TGTGCCAGCAGCCAAGAGACAGTGTCCTACGAGCAGTACTTC. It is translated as CASSQETVSYEQYF.

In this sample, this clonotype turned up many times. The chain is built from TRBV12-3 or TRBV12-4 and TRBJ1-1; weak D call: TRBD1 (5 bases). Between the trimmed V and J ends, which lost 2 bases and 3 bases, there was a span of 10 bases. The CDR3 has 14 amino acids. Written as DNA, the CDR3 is TGTGCCAGCAGTTTACGGAGGGGCGACACTGAAGCTTTCTTT. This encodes CASSLRRGDTEAFF.

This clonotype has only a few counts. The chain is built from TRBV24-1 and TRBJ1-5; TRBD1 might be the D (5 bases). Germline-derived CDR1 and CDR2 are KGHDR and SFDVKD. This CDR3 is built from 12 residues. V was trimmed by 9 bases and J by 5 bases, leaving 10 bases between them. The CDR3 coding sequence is TGTGCCACCGGGGTAGGGGATCAGCCCCAGCATTTT. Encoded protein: CATGVGDQPQHF.

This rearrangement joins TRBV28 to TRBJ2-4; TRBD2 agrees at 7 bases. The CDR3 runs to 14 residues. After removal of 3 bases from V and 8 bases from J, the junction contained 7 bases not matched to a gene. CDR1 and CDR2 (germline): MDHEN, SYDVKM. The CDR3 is CASSLGGVTDIQYF. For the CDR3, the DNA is TGTGCCAGCAGTTTGGGGGGGGTAACGGACATTCAGTACTTC.

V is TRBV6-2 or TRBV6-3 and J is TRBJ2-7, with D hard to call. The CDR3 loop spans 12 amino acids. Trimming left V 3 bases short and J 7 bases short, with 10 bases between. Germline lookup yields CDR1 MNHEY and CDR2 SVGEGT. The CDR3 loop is CASSYIFGEQYF. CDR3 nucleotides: TGTGCCAGCAGTTATATCTTTGGGGAGCAGTACTTC.

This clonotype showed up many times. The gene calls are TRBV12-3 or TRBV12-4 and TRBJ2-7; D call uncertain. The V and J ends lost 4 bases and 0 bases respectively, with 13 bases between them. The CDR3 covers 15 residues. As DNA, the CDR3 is TGTGCCAGCAGTTATAGGGCAGTTCTCTCCTACGAGCAGTACTTC. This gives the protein CASSYRAVLSYEQYF.

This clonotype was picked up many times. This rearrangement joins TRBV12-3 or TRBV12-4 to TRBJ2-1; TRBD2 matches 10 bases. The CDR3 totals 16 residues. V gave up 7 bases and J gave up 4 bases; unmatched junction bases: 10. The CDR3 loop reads CASTRRTSGKYNEQFF. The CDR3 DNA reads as TGTGCCAGCACCCGGCGGACTAGCGGAAAGTACAATGAGCAGTTCTTC.